The 2 T cell receptor beta chains given below trace back to one sample, sequenced in a study of T cell responses to AZD1222 COVID-19 vaccine. Using immunoSEQ multiplex PCR, the repertoire was profiled, and TCRdb retains in-frame clones only, with some absent. Among roughly 140,000 clones, 88% were seen once, and the ten largest hold roughly 2.1%. The sample consisted of peripheral blood, taken on day 0 of AZD1222 vaccination. These receptors were collected from an adult in good health.

The rearrangement uses TRBV30 and TRBJ2-5; D call uncertain. V was clipped by 4 bases and J by 0 bases, with 12 bases between them. CDR1 is GTSNPN and CDR2 is SVGIG in the germline V gene (reference sequence). This CDR3 comprises 14 residues. The CDR3, as DNA: TGTGCCTGGAAGGGTATCGTCTACCAAGAGACCCAGTACTTC. Protein product: CAWKGIVYQETQYF.

This clone was counted a few times. This chain links TRBV5-6 with TRBJ2-1; 7 positions agree with TRBD2. The CDR3 is 14 residues long. With V trimmed by 4 bases and J by 11 bases, 12 bases remained unmatched. Germline V gene lookup returns CDR1 SGHDT and CDR2 YYEEEE. For the CDR3, the DNA is TGTGCCAGCAGCAGCGGGACTGCCCAAATGAAGCAGTTCTTC. It specifies CASSSGTAQMKQFF.